These T cell receptor beta chains were read from a single sample in a study of OX40 agonist ivuxolimab in advanced cancers. Libraries were prepared by immunoSEQ multiplex PCR; TCRdb keeps only in-frame clonotypes and omits some of them. The table includes around 21,000 clones, 84% detected once. This sample comprised CD4+ or CD8+ T cells sorted from blood, obtained in a trial of the OX40 agonist ivuxolimab. The source of these receptors is an adult with an advanced solid tumor such as melanoma, head and neck, liver or kidney cancer. Both conserved end residues are part of each CDR3. A D gene is named only where the DNA matches it firmly. Part of the rows lack a size; the others show once, few, many or a class for expanded clones.

v_gene	j_gene	abundance	d_gene	CDR3aa	CDR3nt
TRBV6-5	TRBJ1-2	once	NA	CASSYSLYDGYTF	TGTGCCAGCAGTTACTCACTGTACGACGGCTACACCTTC
TRBV11-2	TRBJ1-2	NA	NA	CASSLALGPPYGYTF	TGTGCCAGCAGCTTAGCTCTGGGACCCCCCTATGGCTACACCTTC
TRBV4-1	TRBJ2-1	NA	TRBD2	CASSPLAGGRYNEQFF	TGCGCCAGCAGCCCGCTAGCGGGAGGTCGCTACAATGAGCAGTTCTTC
TRBV29-1	TRBJ2-5	NA	NA	CSVAGQETQYF	TGCAGCGTTGCAGGACAAGAGACCCAGTACTTC
TRBV6-5	TRBJ1-5	NA	NA	CASSVPGAQPQHF	TGTGCCAGCAGTGTCCCGGGGGCCCAGCCCCAGCATTTT
TRBV7-9	TRBJ1-5	NA	NA	CASSLSGADQPQHF	TGTGCCAGCAGCTTATCAGGGGCGGATCAGCCCCAGCATTTT
TRBV5-5	TRBJ1-2	NA	NA	CASSSRGEDGYTF	TGTGCCAGCAGCTCAAGGGGGGAGGATGGCTACACCTTC
TRBV2	TRBJ1-2	NA	NA	CASSENSYGYTF	TGTGCCAGCAGTGAAAACAGCTATGGCTACACCTTC
TRBV5-4	TRBJ2-1	NA	NA	CASSLSMSSYNEQFF	TGTGCCAGCAGCCTTTCAATGAGCTCCTACAATGAGCAGTTCTTC
TRBV7-2	TRBJ2-4	NA	NA	CASSLVAALGNIQYF	TGTGCCAGCAGCTTAGTGGCCGCGTTGGGAAACATTCAGTACTTC
TRBV5-1	TRBJ2-2	NA	TRBD1	CASSLNRDRGRRTGELFF	TGCGCCAGCAGCCTAAACCGGGACAGGGGGCGGAGGACCGGGGAGCTGTTTTTT
TRBV6-1	TRBJ2-7	NA	NA	CAISESGASTAHEQYF	TGTGCCATCAGTGAGTCTGGGGCTAGCACCGCCCACGAGCAGTACTTC
TRBV11-2	TRBJ2-7	NA	NA	CASSSQEGGHNEQYF	TGTGCCAGCAGCTCCCAGGAAGGGGGACACAACGAGCAGTACTTC
TRBV2	TRBJ1-5	NA	NA	CASTTGRTSNQPQHF	TGTGCCAGCACCACGGGACGGACCAGCAATCAGCCCCAGCATTTT
TRBV29-1	TRBJ2-1	NA	NA	CSGRVLGNEQFF	TGCAGCGGCCGGGTCTTGGGGAATGAGCAGTTCTTC
TRBV30	TRBJ2-7	NA	TRBD1	CAWSSLSSGTAIYEQYF	TGTGCCTGGAGTTCTCTCTCATCCGGGACAGCTATCTACGAGCAGTACTTC
TRBV2	TRBJ2-5	NA	NA	CASSEQGETQYF	TGTGCCAGCAGTGAGCAGGGGGAGACCCAGTACTTC
TRBV28	TRBJ1-5	once	TRBD1	CASSLFIGQGASNQPQHF	TGTGCCAGCAGTTTATTTATCGGACAGGGGGCGAGCAATCAGCCCCAGCATTTT
TRBV30	TRBJ2-2	NA	TRBD1	CAWRGDRGRAGELFF	TGTGCCTGGCGGGGGGACAGGGGGCGCGCCGGGGAGCTGTTTTTT
TRBV13	TRBJ1-3	few	NA	CASSLDNSGGRNTIYF	TGTGCCAGCAGCTTAGATAACAGCGGGGGTCGAAACACCATATATTTT
TRBV7-2	TRBJ2-7	NA	TRBD1	CASSEPGTGTEQYF	TGTGCCAGCAGCGAGCCCGGGACAGGTACCGAGCAGTACTTC
TRBV6-1	TRBJ1-1	NA	NA	CASSAVGAGNTEAFF	TGTGCCAGCAGTGCAGTCGGGGCAGGGAACACTGAAGCTTTCTTT
TRBV7-3	TRBJ2-3	NA	NA	CASSLSPSPADTQYF	TGTGCCAGCAGCTTAAGTCCCAGCCCGGCAGATACGCAGTATTTT
TRBV7-2	TRBJ2-5	NA	NA	CASSLSQQETQYF	TGTGCCAGCAGCTTAAGTCAACAAGAGACCCAGTACTTC
TRBV5-1	TRBJ2-1	NA	TRBD1	CASSLGGTGFHEQFF	TGCGCCAGCAGCCTGGGCGGGACAGGGTTCCATGAGCAGTTCTTC
TRBV15	TRBJ2-2	NA	TRBD2	CATSRGLSTGELFF	TGTGCCACCAGCAGGGGACTATCCACCGGGGAGCTGTTTTTT
TRBV6-4	TRBJ1-5	NA	NA	CASSPQSNQPQHF	TGTGCCAGCTCCCCCCAGAGCAATCAGCCCCAGCATTTT
TRBV7-3	TRBJ2-7	NA	NA	CASSLGVREQYF	TGTGCCAGCAGCTTAGGGGTCCGGGAGCAGTACTTC
TRBV9	TRBJ2-3	NA	TRBD2	CASSVFSGRNTDTQYF	TGTGCCAGCAGCGTCTTTAGCGGGAGGAACACAGATACGCAGTATTTT
TRBV10-2	TRBJ2-5	NA	NA	CASRKTSSGETQYF	TGCGCCAGCAGGAAGACTAGTAGTGGAGAGACCCAGTACTTC
TRBV15	TRBJ2-5	NA	NA	CATSGGNSETQYF	TGTGCCACCAGCGGGGGGAATTCTGAGACCCAGTACTTC
TRBV9	TRBJ2-6	NA	NA	CASTKDLSGANVLTF	TGTGCCAGCACCAAGGATCTCTCTGGGGCCAACGTCCTGACTTTC
TRBV7-9	TRBJ2-3	NA	TRBD2	CASSLLTSGVHF	TGTGCCAGCAGCTTGTTGACTAGCGGGGTTCATTTT
TRBV6-1	TRBJ1-5	NA	TRBD1	CASTQGARNQPQHF	TGTGCCAGCACCCAGGGGGCTCGCAATCAGCCCCAGCATTTT
TRBV19	TRBJ2-1	NA	NA	CASISRQGNEQFF	TGTGCCAGTATCTCTCGGCAGGGGAATGAGCAGTTCTTC
TRBV11-2	TRBJ2-2	NA	NA	CASSLWAWKKTGELFF	TGTGCCAGCAGCTTATGGGCGTGGAAAAAGACCGGGGAGCTGTTTTTT
TRBV30	TRBJ2-3	NA	TRBD2	CAWTRGLAGVVDTQYF	TGTGCCTGGACCCGTGGACTAGCGGGAGTAGTAGATACGCAGTATTTT
TRBV6-4	TRBJ2-3	NA	TRBD2	CASSDPGLAVTDTQYF	TGTGCCAGCAGTGACCCGGGACTAGCGGTCACAGATACGCAGTATTTT
TRBV2	TRBJ1-2	NA	TRBD1	CASSEGGQGHGYTF	TGTGCCAGCAGTGAAGGTGGACAGGGGCATGGCTACACCTTC
TRBV4-2	TRBJ2-7	NA	NA	CASSQEASSTYEQYF	TGTGCCAGCAGCCAAGAGGCTAGCAGTACCTACGAGCAGTACTTC
TRBV2	TRBJ2-1	once	TRBD1	CASLRDRGDNEQFF	TGTGCCAGCCTCCGGGACAGGGGAGACAATGAGCAGTTCTTC
TRBV6-1	TRBJ2-1	NA	NA	CASSLRRGGDEQFF	TGTGCCAGCAGCCTACGGAGGGGGGGAGATGAGCAGTTCTTC
TRBV7-2	TRBJ2-2	once	NA	CASRTDSSNTGELFF	TGTGCCAGCAGAACGGACTCCTCGAACACCGGGGAGCTGTTTTTT
TRBV9	TRBJ2-5	NA	NA	CASSPAPFSETQYF	TGTGCCAGCAGCCCGGCCCCGTTTTCGGAGACCCAGTACTTC
TRBV6-1	TRBJ2-7	NA	NA	CANSRDSNYEQYF	TGTGCCAACTCCCGGGACTCTAACTACGAGCAGTACTTC
TRBV5-4	TRBJ1-2	NA	NA	CASSWVGGYGYTF	TGTGCCAGCAGCTGGGTAGGAGGGTATGGCTACACCTTC
TRBV6-1	TRBJ1-2	NA	NA	CASREHYGYTF	TGTGCCAGCAGGGAACACTATGGCTACACCTTC
TRBV7-8	TRBJ2-3	NA	NA	CASSYSGTAGTDTQYF	TGTGCCAGCAGCTATTCCGGGACGGCGGGTACAGATACGCAGTATTTT
TRBV6-6	TRBJ1-1	NA	NA	CASSPGTTEAFF	TGTGCCAGCAGTCCTGGGACCACTGAAGCTTTCTTT
TRBV15	TRBJ2-5	NA	NA	CATSSREETQYF	TGTGCCACCAGCAGCAGGGAGGAGACCCAGTACTTC
TRBV25-1	TRBJ2-1	NA	NA	CASSEYYNEQFF	TGTGCCAGCAGTGAATATTATAATGAGCAGTTCTTC
TRBV5-5	TRBJ1-2	NA	TRBD1	CASSLGQGAYGYTF	TGTGCCAGCAGCTTGGGGCAGGGGGCCTATGGCTACACCTTC
TRBV6-5	TRBJ1-2	NA	NA	CASSLGQGIRYGYTF	TGTGCCAGCAGTCTGGGGCAGGGGATTAGGTATGGCTACACCTTC
TRBV7-9	TRBJ2-3	NA	TRBD1	CASSLGVRDRAIDTQYF	TGTGCCAGCAGCTTAGGGGTTCGGGACAGGGCGATAGATACGCAGTATTTT